Sequencing of this T cell receptor beta chain was carried out in a study of blood T cell repertoires in COVID-19. Study context: Samples came from the United States, Italy and Spain, spanning acute and convalescent COVID-19. PBMCs, B-cell-depleted T cells, or T cells were the source of the cDNA or gDNA that made up the material.

As handled by the study authors: Amplification with reference gene primers provided the estimates of nucleated cell counts. This table comes from immunoSEQ multiplex PCR, and its TCRdb copy is limited to in-frame clones, with some not included. That table furnishes V, J and clone size, whereas the DNA furnished D and trimming. The table has around 500,000 clones, approximately 83% seen once. The germline CDR1 and CDR2 sequences are LNHDA and SQIVND (reference sequence). J gave up 1 base and V 5 bases, and 14 bases lay outside the gene matches. The CDR3 spans 19 residues. The specimen was peripheral blood. The chain combines TRBV19 with TRBJ1-3, with 10 nucleotides matching TRBD1. The sequence came from a human donor in a cohort sampled during active COVID-19. CDR3 region: CASSFRQGATTESGNTIYF. The CDR3 bases are TGTGCCAGTAGTTTTCGACAGGGGGCAACCACCGAGTCTGGAAACACCATATATTTT.